The rows below give T cell receptor beta chains drawn from one sample of a study of blood T cell repertoires in COVID-19. Sequencing used immunoSEQ multiplex PCR; TCRdb keeps in-frame clones, though not all of them. The sample includes 45,000 to 65,000 clones, about 85% of them seen just once. Sequenced sample: peripheral blood. These receptors were taken from a man between 65 and 85 years old with active COVID-19. Both conserved end residues are part of each CDR3. Each record gives: J gene, V gene, CDR3 length, clone size, D gene, CDR3 DNA, CDR3 protein. A D gene is named only where the DNA matches it firmly. Clone size is stated in some rows and not others, as once, few, many or a class when expanded.

j_gene: TRBJ2-3; v_gene: TRBV12-5; len: 16; abundance: few; d_gene: TRBD1; CDR3nt: TGTGCTAGTGGTTCGGGGACAGGGCCCCGCACAGATACGCAGTATTTT; CDR3aa: CASGSGTGPRTDTQYF
j_gene: TRBJ1-3; v_gene: TRBV3-1/TRBV3-2; len: 19; abundance: .; d_gene: .; CDR3nt: TGTGCCAGCAGCCAAGCACCCGGGTCTGGCCTCGCCTCTGGAAACACCATATATTTT; CDR3aa: CASSQAPGSGLASGNTIYF
j_gene: TRBJ1-1; v_gene: TRBV9; len: 16; abundance: .; d_gene: .; CDR3nt: TGTGCCAGCAGCGTAGCTCAGGGGCTCGGGAACACTGAAGCTTTCTTT; CDR3aa: CASSVAQGLGNTEAFF
j_gene: TRBJ1-5; v_gene: TRBV18; len: 15; abundance: .; d_gene: .; CDR3nt: TGTGCCAGCTCACCATTAGCCGGGGGCAATCAGCCCCAGCATTTT; CDR3aa: CASSPLAGGNQPQHF
j_gene: TRBJ1-1; v_gene: TRBV27; len: 14; abundance: .; d_gene: .; CDR3nt: TGTGCCAGCAGTATACGGGACGCGGGGACTGAAGCTTTCTTT; CDR3aa: CASSIRDAGTEAFF
j_gene: TRBJ2-7; v_gene: TRBV28; len: 13; abundance: .; d_gene: .; CDR3nt: TGTGCCAGCAGTTCGCAGGGGCTTGGAGAGCAGTACTTC; CDR3aa: CASSSQGLGEQYF
j_gene: TRBJ1-2; v_gene: TRBV6-5; len: 14; abundance: .; d_gene: TRBD1; CDR3nt: TGTGCCAGCAGTATAAACCAGGGGGTCTATGGCTACACCTTC; CDR3aa: CASSINQGVYGYTF
j_gene: TRBJ2-7; v_gene: TRBV6-5; len: 15; abundance: .; d_gene: TRBD1; CDR3nt: TGTGCCAGCAGTTCCTCAGGGGGCGCTGGGTACGAGCAGTACTTC; CDR3aa: CASSSSGGAGYEQYF
j_gene: TRBJ2-7; v_gene: TRBV27; len: 12; abundance: .; d_gene: .; CDR3nt: TGTGCCAGCAGTTTATCCGGGGACGAGCAGTACTTC; CDR3aa: CASSLSGDEQYF
j_gene: TRBJ2-7; v_gene: TRBV27; len: 16; abundance: .; d_gene: .; CDR3nt: TGTGCCAGCAGTATCTCGGCGGGATTTGTAATATACGAGCAGTACTTC; CDR3aa: CASSISAGFVIYEQYF
j_gene: TRBJ1-2; v_gene: TRBV18; len: 15; abundance: .; d_gene: .; CDR3nt: TGTGCCAGCTCACCACTGGGAGATTCAAACTATGGCTACACCTTC; CDR3aa: CASSPLGDSNYGYTF
j_gene: TRBJ1-2; v_gene: TRBV12-3/TRBV12-4; len: 13; abundance: .; d_gene: .; CDR3nt: TGTGCCAGCAGTTTGCAGGGGTCCAAGGGCTACACCTTC; CDR3aa: CASSLQGSKGYTF
j_gene: TRBJ2-7; v_gene: TRBV4-3; len: 16; abundance: .; d_gene: TRBD1; CDR3nt: TGCGCCAGCAGCCAACGTGACAGGGGGAGGAAAAACGAGCAGTACTTC; CDR3aa: CASSQRDRGRKNEQYF
j_gene: TRBJ2-6; v_gene: TRBV6-5; len: 15; abundance: .; d_gene: TRBD1; CDR3nt: TGTGCCACCAACACAGGGGGCGCTGGGGCCAACGTCCTGACTTTC; CDR3aa: CATNTGGAGANVLTF
j_gene: TRBJ1-1; v_gene: TRBV19; len: 16; abundance: once; d_gene: .; CDR3nt: TGTGCCAGTAGTATAGATCTTGGCCTTCAGGGAACTGAAGCTTTCTTT; CDR3aa: CASSIDLGLQGTEAFF
j_gene: TRBJ2-5; v_gene: TRBV7-2; len: 16; abundance: .; d_gene: TRBD2; CDR3nt: TGTGCCAGCAGTTCTAGCGGGGGTGGCAGACGAGAGACCCAGTACTTC; CDR3aa: CASSSSGGGRRETQYF
j_gene: TRBJ2-7; v_gene: TRBV7-9; len: 15; abundance: .; d_gene: TRBD1; CDR3nt: TGTGCCAGCAGCCAGGGACAGGGGGCTTCCTACGAGCAGTACTTC; CDR3aa: CASSQGQGASYEQYF
j_gene: TRBJ1-4; v_gene: TRBV3-1/TRBV3-2; len: 19; abundance: .; d_gene: .; CDR3nt: TGTGCCAGCAGCCAAGATCTCATCGGCTTGACGGGGGGGTTTGAAAAACTGTTTTTT; CDR3aa: CASSQDLIGLTGGFEKLFF
j_gene: TRBJ1-5; v_gene: TRBV29-1; len: 13; abundance: .; d_gene: .; CDR3nt: TGCAGCGTACAGGAGAATAGCAATCAGCCCCAGCATTTT; CDR3aa: CSVQENSNQPQHF
j_gene: TRBJ2-2; v_gene: TRBV12-3/TRBV12-4; len: 12; abundance: .; d_gene: .; CDR3nt: TGTGCCAGCAGTCAAGGGGCCGGGGAGCTGTTTTTT; CDR3aa: CASSQGAGELFF
j_gene: TRBJ2-2; v_gene: TRBV18; len: 15; abundance: .; d_gene: TRBD2; CDR3nt: TGTGCCAGCTCACCTGGACTAGTTGGCCCCGGGGAGCTGTTTTTT; CDR3aa: CASSPGLVGPGELFF
j_gene: TRBJ2-7; v_gene: TRBV4-3; len: 14; abundance: .; d_gene: .; CDR3nt: TGCGCCAGCAGCCAGTCCCAGGGCGCCTACGAGCAGTACTTC; CDR3aa: CASSQSQGAYEQYF
j_gene: TRBJ2-5; v_gene: TRBV28; len: 17; abundance: .; d_gene: TRBD1; CDR3nt: TGTGCCAGCAGTTTAAATGTTGGCAGGGGGCTTCAAGAGACCCAGTACTTC; CDR3aa: CASSLNVGRGLQETQYF
j_gene: TRBJ2-5; v_gene: TRBV30; len: 17; abundance: .; d_gene: TRBD2; CDR3nt: TGTGCCTGGACCCGGACTAGCGGGGGGGCGGGCCAAGAGACCCAGTACTTC; CDR3aa: CAWTRTSGGAGQETQYF
j_gene: TRBJ1-5; v_gene: TRBV27; len: 16; abundance: few; d_gene: .; CDR3nt: TGTGCCAGCCCGTTACCGAGGACAGCGGTCAATCAGCCCCAGCATTTT; CDR3aa: CASPLPRTAVNQPQHF
j_gene: TRBJ1-5; v_gene: TRBV7-2; len: 16; abundance: .; d_gene: TRBD1; CDR3nt: TGTGCCAGCAGCCAAATGGTGGGACAGGGAAATCAGCCCCAGCATTTT; CDR3aa: CASSQMVGQGNQPQHF
j_gene: TRBJ1-3; v_gene: TRBV9; len: 15; abundance: .; d_gene: .; CDR3nt: TGTGCCAGCAGCCCGCGGGACTCCTCTGGAAACACCATATATTTT; CDR3aa: CASSPRDSSGNTIYF
j_gene: TRBJ1-5; v_gene: TRBV21-1; len: 12; abundance: .; d_gene: .; CDR3nt: TGTGCCAGCTTCCAGTATATTGGGCCCCAGCATTTT; CDR3aa: CASFQYIGPQHF